The sequence of this TCR beta chain was determined in a study of T cells in Graves' hyperthyroidism and ophthalmopathy. Template material for amplifying TCR beta CDR3 regions consisted of RNA transcripts. First-round RT-PCR of the TCR CDR3 relied on the HTBI primer set. TCRdb reprocessed the multiplex PCR reads via MiXCR and lists one record per CDR3 protein. The table includes almost 600,000 distinct CDR3 sequences, 35% to 55% detected once. It was uncontrolled infection, other autoimmune disease, pregnancy or lactation that excluded patients. Germline V gene data show CDR1 as MNHEY and CDR2 as SVGAGI. V lost 6 bases and J 4 bases, leaving 9 bases between the germline ends. The CDR3 loop spans 12 amino acids.

This TCR was sampled from a woman younger than 35 with Graves' hyperthyroidism. This chain joins TRBV6-5 and TRBJ1-1, with D unclear. What was sequenced was peripheral blood or thyroid tissue (not recorded which). The CDR3 loop is CASRSSITEAFF. CDR3 coding DNA: TGTGCCAGCAGATCATCGATCACTGAAGCTTTCTTT.